This T cell receptor (beta chain) was obtained from a study of technical replicates of blood from four donors. Data came from immunoSEQ multiplex PCR; TCRdb stores just in-frame clones and leaves some out. The data show 80,000 to 95,000 clones, 92% seen once. This clone occurred a few times. Germline loops: CDR1 KGHSH, CDR2 LQKENI. This CDR3 comprises 13 residues. V lost 3 bases and J 2 bases, leaving 7 bases between the germline ends. J is TRBJ1-1 and V is TRBV18; D may be TRBD1 (6 bases). The sequenced sample was T cells isolated from PBMCs. This clonotype was sampled from a human donor in good health. DNA for the CDR3: TGTGCCAGCTCACCCAGGGGTAACACTGAAGCTTTCTTT. Translating it yields CASSPRGNTEAFF.